The clone carrying this TCR beta chain showed up just a few times. The antigen is undetermined. This record comes from a study of blood T cells in healthy people across ages. Points from the study as a whole: PBMC samples, being unsorted, prevented any conclusive comparison of naive and antigen-experienced cells. It was held that the diversity estimates obtained from one million T cells were underestimates. Diversity was higher, and naive CD4+ cells more numerous, in long-lived donors than in aged donors.

The use of a sample-barcoded 5' primer and a J-beta primer mix characterized a second PCR of roughly 6 to 12 cycles. TCRdb re-analysed the 5' RACE reads in MiXCR, keeping a single row per CDR3 protein. The sample consists of about 780,000 distinct CDR3 sequences, roughly 60% of them appearing once. Each sample had at least 6 million PBMCs isolated. The receptor comes from a young man in good health. Sample: blood.

This CDR3 reads CASSLAGQVGEQYF. The CDR3 nucleotides are TGCGCCAGCAGCCTCGCGGGACAGGTGGGGGAGCAGTACTTC. The chain combines TRBV4-3 with TRBJ2-4, with 8 bases lining up with TRBD1. The CDR3 consists of 14 residues. Trimming at V came to 4 bases and at J to 13 bases, leaving 12 bases not matched to a gene. Germline CDR1 is LGHNA and CDR2 is YSLEER.